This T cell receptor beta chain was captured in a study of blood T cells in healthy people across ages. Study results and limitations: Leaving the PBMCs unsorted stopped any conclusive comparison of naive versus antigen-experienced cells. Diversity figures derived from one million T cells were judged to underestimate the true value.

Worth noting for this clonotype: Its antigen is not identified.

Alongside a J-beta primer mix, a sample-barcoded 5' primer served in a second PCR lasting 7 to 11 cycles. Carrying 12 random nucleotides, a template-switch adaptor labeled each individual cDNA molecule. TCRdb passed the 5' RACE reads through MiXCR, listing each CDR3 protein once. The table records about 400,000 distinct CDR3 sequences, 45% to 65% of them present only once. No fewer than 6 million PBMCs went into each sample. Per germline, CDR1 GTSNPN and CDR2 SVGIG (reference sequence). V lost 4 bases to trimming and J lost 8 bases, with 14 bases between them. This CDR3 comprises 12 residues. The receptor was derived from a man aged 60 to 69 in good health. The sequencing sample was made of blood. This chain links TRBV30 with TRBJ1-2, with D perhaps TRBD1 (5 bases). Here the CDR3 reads CAWTPGAGGYTF. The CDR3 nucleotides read TGTGCCTGGACCCCCGGGGCAGGGGGCTACACCTTC.